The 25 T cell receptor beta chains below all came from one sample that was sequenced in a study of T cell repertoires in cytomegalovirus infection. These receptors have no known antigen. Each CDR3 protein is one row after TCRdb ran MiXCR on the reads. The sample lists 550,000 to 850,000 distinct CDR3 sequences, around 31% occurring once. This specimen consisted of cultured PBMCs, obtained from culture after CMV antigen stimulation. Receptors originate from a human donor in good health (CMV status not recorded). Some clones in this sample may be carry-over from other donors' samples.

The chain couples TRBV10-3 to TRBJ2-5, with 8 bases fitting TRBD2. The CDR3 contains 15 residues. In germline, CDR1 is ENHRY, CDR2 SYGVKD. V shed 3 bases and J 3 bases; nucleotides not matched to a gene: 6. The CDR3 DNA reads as TGTGCCATCAGTGATTTATCGGGAGGGAAAGAGACCCAGTACTTC. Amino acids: CAISDLSGGKETQYF.

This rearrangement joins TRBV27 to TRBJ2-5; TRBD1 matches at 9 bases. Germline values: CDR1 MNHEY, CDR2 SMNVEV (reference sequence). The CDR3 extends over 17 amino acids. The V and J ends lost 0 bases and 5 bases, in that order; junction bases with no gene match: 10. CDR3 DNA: TGTGCCAGCAGTTTATCGTCTTTCACAGGGGGCTTGGAGACCCAGTACTTC. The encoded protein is CASSLSSFTGGLETQYF.

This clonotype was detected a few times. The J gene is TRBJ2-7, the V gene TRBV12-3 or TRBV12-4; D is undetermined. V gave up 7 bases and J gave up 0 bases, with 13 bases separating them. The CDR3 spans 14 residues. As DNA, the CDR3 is TGTGCCAGCACCCCAAGTCTGGGCTCCTACGAGCAGTACTTC. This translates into CASTPSLGSYEQYF.

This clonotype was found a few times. Here the CDR3 DNA reads TGTGCCAGCAGCTTCGGGGGCCAGGTAGAGACCCAGTACTTC. Its translation is CASSFGGQVETQYF. The chain carries TRBV7-9 and TRBJ2-5; D possibly uses TRBD1 or TRBD2 (6 bases each). CDR1 and CDR2 (germline): SEHNR, FQNEAQ (reference sequence). Trimming shortened V by 3 bases and J by 4 bases, and 12 bases separated the two germline ends. The CDR3 consists of 14 residues.

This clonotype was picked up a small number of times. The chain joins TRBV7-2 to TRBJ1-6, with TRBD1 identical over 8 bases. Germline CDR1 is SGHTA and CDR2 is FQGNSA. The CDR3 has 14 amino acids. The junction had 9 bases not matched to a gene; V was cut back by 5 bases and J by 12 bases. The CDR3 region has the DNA TGTGCCAGCAGCGCCCAAACAGGGGGGAGACCCCTCCACTTT. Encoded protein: CASSAQTGGRPLHF. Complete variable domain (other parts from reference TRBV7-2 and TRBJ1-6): GAGVSQSPSNKVTEKGKDVELRCDPISGHTALYWYRQSLGQGLEFLIYFQGNSAPDKSGLPSDRFSAERTGGSVSTLTIQRTQQEDSAVYLCASSAQTGGRPLHFGNGTRLTVT.

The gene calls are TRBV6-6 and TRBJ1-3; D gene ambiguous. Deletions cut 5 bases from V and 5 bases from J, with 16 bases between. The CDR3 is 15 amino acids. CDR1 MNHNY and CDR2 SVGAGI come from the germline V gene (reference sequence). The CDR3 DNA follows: TGTGCCAGCAGTGCCCTGCACTTCTCGCGAAACACCATATATTTT. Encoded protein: CASSALHFSRNTIYF.

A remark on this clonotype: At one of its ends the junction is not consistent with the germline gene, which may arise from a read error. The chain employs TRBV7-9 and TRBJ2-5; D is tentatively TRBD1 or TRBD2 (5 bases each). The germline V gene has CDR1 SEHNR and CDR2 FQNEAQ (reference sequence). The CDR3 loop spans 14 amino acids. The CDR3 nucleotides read TGTGCCAGCAGCTCCTCGGCAGGGAGAGAGACCCAGCACTTC. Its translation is CASSSSAGRETQHF.

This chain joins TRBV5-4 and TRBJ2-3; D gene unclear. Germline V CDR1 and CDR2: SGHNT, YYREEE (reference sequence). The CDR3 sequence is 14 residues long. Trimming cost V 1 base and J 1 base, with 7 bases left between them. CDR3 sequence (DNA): TGTGCCAGCAGCTTGTTGGACCGCACAGATACGCAGTATTTT. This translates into CASSLLDRTDTQYF.

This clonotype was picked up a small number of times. CDR3 DNA sequence: TGTGCCAGCACCCAATCGGGGGGTACAGATACGCAGTATTTT. Amino acids: CASTQSGGTDTQYF. The rearrangement uses TRBV7-2 and TRBJ2-3, with 7 bases that match TRBD2. The ends lost 7 bases at V and 3 bases at J; junction bases unmatched: 7. Germline CDR1 reads SGHTA; CDR2 reads FQGNSA. CDR3 length: 14 amino acids.

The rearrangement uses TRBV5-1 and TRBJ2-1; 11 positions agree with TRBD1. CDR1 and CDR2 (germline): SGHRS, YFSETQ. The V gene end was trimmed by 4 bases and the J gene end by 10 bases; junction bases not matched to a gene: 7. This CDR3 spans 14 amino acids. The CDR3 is CASSAGTGGEEQFF. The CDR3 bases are TGCGCCAGCAGCGCGGGGACAGGGGGTGAAGAGCAGTTCTTC.

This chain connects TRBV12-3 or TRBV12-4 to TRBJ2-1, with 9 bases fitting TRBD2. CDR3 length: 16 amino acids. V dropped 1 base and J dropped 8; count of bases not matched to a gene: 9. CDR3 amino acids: CASSLVAGVRFDEQFF. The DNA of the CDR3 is TGTGCCAGCAGTTTAGTAGCGGGAGTTAGATTTGATGAGCAGTTCTTC.

The CDR3 sequence: CASSQDSGGRSPLHF. CDR3 sequence (DNA): TGCGCCAGCAGCCAAGATTCGGGAGGGCGTTCACCCCTCCACTTT. The J gene is TRBJ1-6, the V gene TRBV4-1; D is unclear. V shed 0 bases and J shed 9 bases, with 12 bases lying between them. The CDR3 contains 15 residues. In germline, CDR1 is MGHRA, CDR2 YSYEKL.

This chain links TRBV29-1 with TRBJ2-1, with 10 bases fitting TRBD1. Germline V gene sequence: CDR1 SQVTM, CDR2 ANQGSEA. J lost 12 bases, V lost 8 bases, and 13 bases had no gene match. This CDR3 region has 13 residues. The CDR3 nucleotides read TGCAGCACCCGGGACAGGGGAAACACCTGGCAGTTCTTC. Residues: CSTRDRGNTWQFF.

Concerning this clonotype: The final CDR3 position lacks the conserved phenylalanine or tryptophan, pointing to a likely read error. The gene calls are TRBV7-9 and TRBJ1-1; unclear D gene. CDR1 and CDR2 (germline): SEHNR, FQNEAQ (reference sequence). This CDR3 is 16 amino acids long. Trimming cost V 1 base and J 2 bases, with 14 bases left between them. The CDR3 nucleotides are TGTGCCAGCAGCTTAGGTTCAGGACCATCAAACACTGAAGCTTTCTCT. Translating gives CASSLGSGPSNTEAFS.

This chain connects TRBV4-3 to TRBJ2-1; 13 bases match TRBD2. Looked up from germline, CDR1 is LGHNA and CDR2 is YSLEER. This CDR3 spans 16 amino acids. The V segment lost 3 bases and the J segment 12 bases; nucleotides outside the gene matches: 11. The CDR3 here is CASSQRTGLAGRGQFF. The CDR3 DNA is TGCGCCAGCAGCCAGCGGACGGGACTAGCGGGGAGGGGGCAGTTCTTC.

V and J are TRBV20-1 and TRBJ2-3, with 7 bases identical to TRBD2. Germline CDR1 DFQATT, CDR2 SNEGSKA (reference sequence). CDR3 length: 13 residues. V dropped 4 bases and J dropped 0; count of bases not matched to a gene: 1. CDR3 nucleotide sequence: TGCAGTGCTAAGCGGGACAGCACAGATACGCAGTATTTT. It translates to CSAKRDSTDTQYF.

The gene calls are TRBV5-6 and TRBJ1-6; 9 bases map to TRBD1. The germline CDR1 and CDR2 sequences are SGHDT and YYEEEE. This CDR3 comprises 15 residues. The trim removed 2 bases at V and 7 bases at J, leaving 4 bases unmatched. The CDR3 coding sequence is TGTGCCAGCAGCTTCGGGACAGGGTTGAATTCACCCCTCCACTTT. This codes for CASSFGTGLNSPLHF. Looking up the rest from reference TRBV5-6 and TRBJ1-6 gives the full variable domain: DAGVTQSPTHLIKTRGQQVTLRCSPKSGHDTVSWYQQALGQGPQFIFQYYEEEERQRGNFPDRFSGHQFPNYSSELNVNALLLGDSALYLCASSFGTGLNSPLHFGNGTRLTVT.

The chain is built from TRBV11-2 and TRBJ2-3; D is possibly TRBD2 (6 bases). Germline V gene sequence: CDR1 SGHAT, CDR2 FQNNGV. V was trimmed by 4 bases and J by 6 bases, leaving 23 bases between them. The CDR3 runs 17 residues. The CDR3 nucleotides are TGTGCCAGCAGCTCCTTCCCCCTCAGGACCCGGGAGGATACGCAGTATTTT. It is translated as CASSSFPLRTREDTQYF.

This chain's CDR3 is CASSYRSSYEQYF. CDR3 coding DNA: TGTGCCAGCAGTTACCGAAGCTCCTACGAGCAGTACTTC. V usage is TRBV27 and J usage is TRBJ2-7; the D is unclear. The CDR3 sequence is 13 residues long. The germline V gene has CDR1 MNHEY and CDR2 SMNVEV (reference sequence). V lost 4 bases and J 0 bases, leaving 7 bases between the germline ends.

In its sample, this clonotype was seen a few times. In nucleotides, the CDR3 is TGTGCCGTCAGGAGGGACGGGCACATGAACACTGAAGCTTTCTTT. Amino acids: CAVRRDGHMNTEAFF. The V call is TRBV7-2, the J call TRBJ1-1, with a weak D call TRBD1 (5 bases). The CDR3 consists of 15 residues. Per the germline V gene, CDR1 is SGHTA and CDR2 is FQGNSA. Trimming cost V 11 bases and J 0 bases, with 19 bases left between them.

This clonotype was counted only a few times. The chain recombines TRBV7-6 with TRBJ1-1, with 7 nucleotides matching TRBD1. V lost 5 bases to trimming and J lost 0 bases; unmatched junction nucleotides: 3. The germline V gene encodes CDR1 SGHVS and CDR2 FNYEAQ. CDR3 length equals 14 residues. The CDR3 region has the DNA TGTGCCAGCAGCCAACAGGGGATGAACACTGAAGCTTTCTTT. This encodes CASSQQGMNTEAFF.

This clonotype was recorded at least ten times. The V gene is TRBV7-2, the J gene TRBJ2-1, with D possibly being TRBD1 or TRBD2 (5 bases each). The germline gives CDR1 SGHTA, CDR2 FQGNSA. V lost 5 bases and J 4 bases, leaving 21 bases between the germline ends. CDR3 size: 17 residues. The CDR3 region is CASSRGPFYARYNEQFF. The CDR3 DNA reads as TGTGCCAGCAGCCGGGGACCGTTCTACGCGAGATACAATGAGCAGTTCTTC.

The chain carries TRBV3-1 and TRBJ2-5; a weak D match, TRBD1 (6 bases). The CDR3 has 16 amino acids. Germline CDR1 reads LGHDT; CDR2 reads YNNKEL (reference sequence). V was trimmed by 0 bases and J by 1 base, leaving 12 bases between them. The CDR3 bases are TGTGCCAGCAGCCAAGATTGGGCAGGGGCCCAAGAGACCCAGTACTTC. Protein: CASSQDWAGAQETQYF.

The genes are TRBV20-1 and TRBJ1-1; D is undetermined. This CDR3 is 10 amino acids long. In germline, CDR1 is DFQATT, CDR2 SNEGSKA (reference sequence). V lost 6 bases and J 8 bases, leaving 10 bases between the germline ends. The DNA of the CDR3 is TGCAGTGCCCGAGGAGGGGAAGCTTTCTTT. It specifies CSARGGEAFF.

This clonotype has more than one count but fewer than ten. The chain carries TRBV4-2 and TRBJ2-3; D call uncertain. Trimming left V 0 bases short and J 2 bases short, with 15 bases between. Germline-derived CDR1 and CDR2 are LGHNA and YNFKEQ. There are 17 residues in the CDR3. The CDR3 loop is CASSQDAWALTTDTQYF. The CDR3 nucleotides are TGTGCCAGCAGCCAAGATGCCTGGGCGCTAACCACAGATACGCAGTATTTT.